The table lists the clone carrying this TCR beta chain with many counts. Its antigen is not identified. This sample stems from a study of Graves' ophthalmopathy and Graves' hyperthyroidism. About the research overall: Ahead of any treatment, peripheral blood was obtained at the initial diagnosis.

RNA served as the template for amplifying TCR beta CDR3 regions. HTBI-primed first-round RT-PCR preceded second-round multiplex PCR. TCRdb itself ran the multiplex PCR reads through MiXCR, one entry per CDR3 protein. The table has over 150,000 distinct CDR3 sequences, over 35% seen once. General study points: Using 13 signatures, a model distinguished ophthalmopathy from stable hyperthyroidism, reaching about 90% sensitivity and over 65% specificity. Appearing in blood as well were most expanded thyroid clonotypes above 0.001 frequency.

The V gene lost 8 bases and the J gene lost 2 bases, with 16 bases spanning the gap. Germline loops: CDR1 MNHEY, CDR2 SMNVEV (reference sequence). This CDR3 spans 15 amino acids. The receptor was isolated from a woman between 40 and 55 years old with Graves' ophthalmopathy. The material sequenced was peripheral blood. The J gene is TRBJ1-5, the V gene TRBV27; perhaps TRBD1 as D (5 bases). CDR3 sequence (DNA): TGTGCCAGCGAGGGCCGGGGCGGGGGCAATCAGCCCCAGCATTTT. It is translated as CASEGRGGGNQPQHF.